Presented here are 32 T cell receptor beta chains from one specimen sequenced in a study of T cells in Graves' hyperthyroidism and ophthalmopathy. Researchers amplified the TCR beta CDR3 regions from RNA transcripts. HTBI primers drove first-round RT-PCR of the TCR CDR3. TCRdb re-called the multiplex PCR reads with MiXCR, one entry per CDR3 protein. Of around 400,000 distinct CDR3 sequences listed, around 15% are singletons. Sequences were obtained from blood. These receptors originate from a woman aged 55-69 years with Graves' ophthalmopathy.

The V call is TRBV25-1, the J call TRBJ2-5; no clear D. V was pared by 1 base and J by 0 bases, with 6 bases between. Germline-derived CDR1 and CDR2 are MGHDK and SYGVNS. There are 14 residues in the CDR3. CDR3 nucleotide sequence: TGTGCCAGCAGTGAATCCGTGTACCAAGAGACCCAGTACTTC. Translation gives CASSESVYQETQYF. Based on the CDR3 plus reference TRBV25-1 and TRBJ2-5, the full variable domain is EADIYQTPRYLVIGTGKKITLECSQTMGHDKMYWYQQDPGMELHLIHYSYGVNSTEKGDLSSESTVSRIRTEHFPLTLESARPSHTSQYLCASSESVYQETQYFGPGTRLLVL.

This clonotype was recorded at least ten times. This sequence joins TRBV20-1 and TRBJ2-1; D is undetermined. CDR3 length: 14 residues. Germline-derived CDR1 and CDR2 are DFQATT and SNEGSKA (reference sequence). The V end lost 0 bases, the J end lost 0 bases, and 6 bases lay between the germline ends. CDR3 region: CSARDGPSYNEQFF. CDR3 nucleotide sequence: TGCAGTGCTAGAGATGGTCCCTCCTACAATGAGCAGTTCTTC.

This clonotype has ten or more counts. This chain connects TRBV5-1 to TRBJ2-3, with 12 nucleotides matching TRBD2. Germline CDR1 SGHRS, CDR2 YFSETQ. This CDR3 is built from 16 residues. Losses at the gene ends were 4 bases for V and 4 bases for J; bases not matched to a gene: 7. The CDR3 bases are TGCGCCAGCAGCCGCCTGACTAGCGGGAGTTCAGATACGCAGTATTTT. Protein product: CASSRLTSGSSDTQYF.

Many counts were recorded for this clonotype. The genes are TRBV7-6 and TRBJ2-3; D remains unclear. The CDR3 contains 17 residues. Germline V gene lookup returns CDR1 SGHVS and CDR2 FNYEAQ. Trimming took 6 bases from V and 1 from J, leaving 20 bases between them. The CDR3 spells CASSHENPVGGTDTQYF. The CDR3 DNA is TGTGCCAGCAGTCACGAAAATCCCGTTGGAGGCACAGATACGCAGTATTTT.

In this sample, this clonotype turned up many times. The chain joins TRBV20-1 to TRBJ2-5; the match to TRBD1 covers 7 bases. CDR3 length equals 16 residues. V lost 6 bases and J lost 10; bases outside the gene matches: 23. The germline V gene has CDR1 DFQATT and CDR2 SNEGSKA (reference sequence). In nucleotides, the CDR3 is TGCAGTGCCCGCCGATCGGGGACAGTTATGAGAGGGGGCCAGTACTTC. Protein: CSARRSGTVMRGGQYF.

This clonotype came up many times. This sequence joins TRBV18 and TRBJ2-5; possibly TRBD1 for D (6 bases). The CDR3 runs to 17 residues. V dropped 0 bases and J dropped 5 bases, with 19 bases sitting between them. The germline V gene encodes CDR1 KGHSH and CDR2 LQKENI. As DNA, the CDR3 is TGTGCCAGCTCACCACCAAAGGGAGCAGGGGTCGGGGAGACCCAGTACTTC. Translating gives CASSPPKGAGVGETQYF.

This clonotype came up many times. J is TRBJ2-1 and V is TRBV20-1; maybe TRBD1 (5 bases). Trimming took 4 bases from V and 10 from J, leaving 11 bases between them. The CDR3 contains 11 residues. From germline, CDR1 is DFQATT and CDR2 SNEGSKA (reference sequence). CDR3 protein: CSATRQLEQFF. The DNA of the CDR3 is TGCAGTGCTACCCGACAGCTAGAGCAGTTCTTC.

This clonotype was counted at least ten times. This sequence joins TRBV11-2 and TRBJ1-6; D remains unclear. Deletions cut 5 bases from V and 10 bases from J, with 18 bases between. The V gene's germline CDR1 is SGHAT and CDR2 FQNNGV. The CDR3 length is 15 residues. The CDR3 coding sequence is TGTGCCAGCAGCCCGCACTCAGAAAGTCGGTCACCCCTCCACTTT. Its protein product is CASSPHSESRSPLHF. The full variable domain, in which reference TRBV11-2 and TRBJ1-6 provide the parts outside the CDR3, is EAGVAQSPRYKIIEKRQSVAFWCNPISGHATLYWYQQILGQGPKLLIQFQNNGVVDDSQLPKDRFSAERLKGVDSTLKIQPAKLEDSAVYLCASSPHSESRSPLHFGNGTRLTVT.

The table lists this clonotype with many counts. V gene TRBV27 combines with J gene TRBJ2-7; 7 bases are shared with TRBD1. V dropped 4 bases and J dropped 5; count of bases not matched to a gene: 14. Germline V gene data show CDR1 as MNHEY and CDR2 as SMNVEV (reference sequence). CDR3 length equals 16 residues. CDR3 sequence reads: CASSSLLGGTGNEQYF. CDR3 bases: TGTGCCAGCAGTTCCCTATTAGGGGGCACGGGGAACGAGCAGTACTTC.

The CDR3 DNA sequence: TGCGCCAGCAACCCCCTAGGGGGGGCGCTGAACGAGCAGTACTTC. This translates into CASNPLGGALNEQYF. The chain recombines TRBV5-1 with TRBJ2-7, with a weak D call TRBD2 (7 bases). With 6 bases removed from V and 5 bases from J, the gap between germline ends came to 21 bases. This CDR3 is 15 amino acids long. The V gene's germline CDR1 is SGHRS and CDR2 YFSETQ.

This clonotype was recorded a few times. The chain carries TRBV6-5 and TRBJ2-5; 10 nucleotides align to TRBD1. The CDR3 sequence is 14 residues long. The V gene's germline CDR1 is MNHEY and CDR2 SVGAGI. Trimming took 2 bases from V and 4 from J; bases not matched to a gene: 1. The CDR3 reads CASSYGDRGETQYF. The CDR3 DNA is TGTGCCAGCAGTTACGGGGACAGGGGAGAGACCCAGTACTTC.

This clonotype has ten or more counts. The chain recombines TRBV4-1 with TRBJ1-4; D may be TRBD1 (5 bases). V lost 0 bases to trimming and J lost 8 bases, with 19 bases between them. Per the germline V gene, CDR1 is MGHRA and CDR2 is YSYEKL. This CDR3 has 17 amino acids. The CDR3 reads CASSQDRGVGRGEKLFF. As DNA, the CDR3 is TGCGCCAGCAGCCAAGATAGGGGCGTGGGGAGAGGCGAAAAACTGTTTTTT.

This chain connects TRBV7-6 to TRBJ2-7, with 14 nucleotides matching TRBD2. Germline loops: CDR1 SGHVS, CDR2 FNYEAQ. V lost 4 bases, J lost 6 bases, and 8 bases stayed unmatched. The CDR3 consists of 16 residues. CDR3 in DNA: TGTGCCAGCAGCTCGGCGGGGACTAGCGGGAGTCCCGAGCAGTACTTC. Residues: CASSSAGTSGSPEQYF.

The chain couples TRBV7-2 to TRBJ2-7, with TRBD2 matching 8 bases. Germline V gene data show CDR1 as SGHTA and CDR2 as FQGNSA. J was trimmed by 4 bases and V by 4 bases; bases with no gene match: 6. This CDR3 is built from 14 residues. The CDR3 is CASSSEREFYEQYF. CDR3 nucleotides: TGTGCCAGCAGCTCAGAGCGGGAGTTTTACGAGCAGTACTTC.

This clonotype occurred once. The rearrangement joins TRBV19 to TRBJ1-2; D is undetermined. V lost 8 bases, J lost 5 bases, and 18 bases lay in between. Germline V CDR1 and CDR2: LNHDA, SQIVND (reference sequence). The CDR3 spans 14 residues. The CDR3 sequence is CASRRLTGGYGYTF. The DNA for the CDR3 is TGTGCCAGTCGCCGCCTGACGGGAGGTTATGGCTACACCTTC.

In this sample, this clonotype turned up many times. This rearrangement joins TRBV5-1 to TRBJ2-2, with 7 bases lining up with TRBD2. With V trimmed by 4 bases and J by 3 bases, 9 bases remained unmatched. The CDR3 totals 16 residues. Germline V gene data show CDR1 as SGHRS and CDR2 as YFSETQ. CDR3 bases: TGCGCCAGCAGCCCCCGGACTAGATCGGACACCGGGGAGCTGTTTTTT. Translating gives CASSPRTRSDTGELFF.

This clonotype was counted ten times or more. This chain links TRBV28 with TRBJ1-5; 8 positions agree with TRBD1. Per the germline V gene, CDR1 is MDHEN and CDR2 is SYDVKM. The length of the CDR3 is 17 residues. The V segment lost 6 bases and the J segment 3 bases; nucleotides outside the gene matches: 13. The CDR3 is CASSLAPGQVFNQPQHF. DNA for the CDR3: TGTGCCAGCAGCTTAGCCCCGGGACAGGTATTCAATCAGCCCCAGCATTTT.

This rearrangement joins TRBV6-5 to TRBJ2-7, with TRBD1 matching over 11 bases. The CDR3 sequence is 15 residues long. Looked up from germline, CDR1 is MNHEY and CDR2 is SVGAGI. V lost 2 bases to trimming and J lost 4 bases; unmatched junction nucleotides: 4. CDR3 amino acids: CASSYRGQGAYEQYF. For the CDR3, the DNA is TGTGCCAGCAGTTACCGAGGACAGGGGGCATACGAGCAGTACTTC.

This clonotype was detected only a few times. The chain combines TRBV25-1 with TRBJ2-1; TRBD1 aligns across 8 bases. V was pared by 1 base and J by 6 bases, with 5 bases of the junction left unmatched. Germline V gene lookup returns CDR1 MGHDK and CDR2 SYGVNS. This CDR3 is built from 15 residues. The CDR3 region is CASSEWGTGANEQFF. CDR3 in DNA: TGTGCCAGCAGTGAATGGGGGACAGGCGCCAATGAGCAGTTCTTC.

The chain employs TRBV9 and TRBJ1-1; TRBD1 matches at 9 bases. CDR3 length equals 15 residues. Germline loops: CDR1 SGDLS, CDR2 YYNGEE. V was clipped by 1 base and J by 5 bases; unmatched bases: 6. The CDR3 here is CASSVSHRGHTEAFF. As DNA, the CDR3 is TGTGCCAGCAGCGTAAGTCACAGGGGGCATACTGAAGCTTTCTTT.

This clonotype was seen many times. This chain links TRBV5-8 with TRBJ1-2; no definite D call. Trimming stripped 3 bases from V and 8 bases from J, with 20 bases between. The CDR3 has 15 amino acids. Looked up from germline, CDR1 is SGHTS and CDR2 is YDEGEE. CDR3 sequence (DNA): TGTGCCAGCAGCTCCTCCGATGTACCTCGGGTCGGCTACACCTTC. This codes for CASSSSDVPRVGYTF. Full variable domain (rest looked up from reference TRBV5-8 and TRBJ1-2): EAGVTQSPTHLIKTRGQQATLRCSPISGHTSVYWYQQALGLGLQFLLWYDEGEERNRGNFPPRFSGRQFPNYSSELNVNALELEDSALYLCASSSSDVPRVGYTFGSGTRLTVV.

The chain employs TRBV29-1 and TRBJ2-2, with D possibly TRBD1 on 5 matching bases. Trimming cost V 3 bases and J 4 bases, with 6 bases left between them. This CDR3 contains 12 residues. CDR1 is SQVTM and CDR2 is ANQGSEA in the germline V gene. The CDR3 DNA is TGCAGCGTTGATGGGGCCACCGGGGAGCTGTTTTTT. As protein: CSVDGATGELFF.

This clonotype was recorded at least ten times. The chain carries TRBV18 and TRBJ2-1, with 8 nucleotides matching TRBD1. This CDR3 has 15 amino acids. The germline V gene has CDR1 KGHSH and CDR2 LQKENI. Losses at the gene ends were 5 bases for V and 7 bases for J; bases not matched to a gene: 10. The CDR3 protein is CASSSTGDPSNEQFF. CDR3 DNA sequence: TGTGCCAGCTCATCGACAGGGGACCCTTCGAATGAGCAGTTCTTC.

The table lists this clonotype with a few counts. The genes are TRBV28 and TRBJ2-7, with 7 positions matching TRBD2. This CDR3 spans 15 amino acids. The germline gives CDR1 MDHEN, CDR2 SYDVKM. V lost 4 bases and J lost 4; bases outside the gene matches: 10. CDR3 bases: TGTGCCAGCAGTTGGGCGGGAGCGCTTCCATACGAGCAGTACTTC. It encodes CASSWAGALPYEQYF.

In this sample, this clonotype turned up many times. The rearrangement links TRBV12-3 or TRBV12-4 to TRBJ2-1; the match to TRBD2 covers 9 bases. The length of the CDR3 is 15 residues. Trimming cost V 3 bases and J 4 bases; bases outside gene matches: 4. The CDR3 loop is CASSFKREAYNEQFF. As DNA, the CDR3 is TGTGCCAGCAGTTTTAAGCGGGAGGCGTACAATGAGCAGTTCTTC.

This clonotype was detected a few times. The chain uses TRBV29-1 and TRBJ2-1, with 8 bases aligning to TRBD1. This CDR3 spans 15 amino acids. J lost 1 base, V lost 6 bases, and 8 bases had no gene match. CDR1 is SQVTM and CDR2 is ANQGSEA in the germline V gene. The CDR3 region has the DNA TGCAGCGTGCCCGGACAGGGTGGTTCCTACAATGAGCAGTTCTTC. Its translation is CSVPGQGGSYNEQFF.

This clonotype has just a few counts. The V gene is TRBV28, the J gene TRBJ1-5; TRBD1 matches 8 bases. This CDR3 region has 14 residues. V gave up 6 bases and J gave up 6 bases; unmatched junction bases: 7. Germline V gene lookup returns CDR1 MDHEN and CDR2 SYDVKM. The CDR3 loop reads CASRATGGSQPQHF. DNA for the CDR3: TGTGCCAGCAGAGCCACAGGGGGGAGTCAGCCCCAGCATTTT.

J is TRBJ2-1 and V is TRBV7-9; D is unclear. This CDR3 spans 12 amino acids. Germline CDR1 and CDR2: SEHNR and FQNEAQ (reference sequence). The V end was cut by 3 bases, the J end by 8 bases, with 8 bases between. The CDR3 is CASSFSSDEQFF. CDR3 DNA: TGTGCCAGCAGCTTCTCCTCGGATGAGCAGTTCTTC.

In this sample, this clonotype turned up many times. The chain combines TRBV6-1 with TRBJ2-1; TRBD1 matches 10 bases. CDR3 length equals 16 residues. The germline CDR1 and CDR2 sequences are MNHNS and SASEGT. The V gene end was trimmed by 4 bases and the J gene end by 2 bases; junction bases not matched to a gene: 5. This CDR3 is CASSVSGTGAYNEQFF. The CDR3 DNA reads TGTGCCAGCAGTGTCTCCGGGACAGGGGCCTACAATGAGCAGTTCTTC.

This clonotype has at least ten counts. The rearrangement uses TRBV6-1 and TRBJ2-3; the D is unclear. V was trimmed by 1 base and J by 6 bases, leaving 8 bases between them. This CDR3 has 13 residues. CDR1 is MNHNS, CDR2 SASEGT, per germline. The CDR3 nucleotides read TGTGCCAGCAGTGAAGGGCCACCTGATACGCAGTATTTT. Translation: CASSEGPPDTQYF.

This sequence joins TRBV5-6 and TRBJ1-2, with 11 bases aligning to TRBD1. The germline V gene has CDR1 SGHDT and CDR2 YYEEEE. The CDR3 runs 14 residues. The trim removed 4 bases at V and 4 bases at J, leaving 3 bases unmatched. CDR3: CASSPGQGAYGYTF. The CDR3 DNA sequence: TGTGCCAGCAGCCCTGGACAGGGGGCCTATGGCTACACCTTC.

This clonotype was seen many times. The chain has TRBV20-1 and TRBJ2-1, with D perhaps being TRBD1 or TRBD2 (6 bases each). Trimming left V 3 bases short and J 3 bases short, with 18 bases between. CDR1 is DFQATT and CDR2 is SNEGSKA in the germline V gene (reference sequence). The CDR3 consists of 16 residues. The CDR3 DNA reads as TGCAGTGCTAGTAACAGGGCGGGAAGGAACTACAATGAGCAGTTCTTC. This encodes CSASNRAGRNYNEQFF.